This T cell receptor beta chain is from a study of T cell responses to AZD1222 COVID-19 vaccine. Points on this clone: What it binds is unknown.

V was trimmed by 5 bases and J by 4 bases, leaving 15 bases between them. The CDR3 consists of 15 residues. CDR1 and CDR2 (germline): SGHRS, YFSETQ. Study results and caveats: Reportedly, close to half of spike-specific TCRs are directed against unmutated variant regions. Spike-wide vaccine-associated CD4 TCRs dominated at 160-218 and 743-854.

TCRdb keeps only in-frame clones here, not all; method: immunoSEQ multiplex PCR. The data contain tens of thousands of clones, about 89% of them singletons. Sequencing was performed on peripheral blood, taken 28 days after the second AZD1222 dose. This sequence originates from an adult who received the AZD1222 COVID-19 vaccine. V usage is TRBV5-1 and J usage is TRBJ2-2; possibly TRBD1 for D (6 bases). CDR3 in DNA: TGCGCCAGCAGACCAGCTCAGGGGTCCACCGGGGAGCTGTTTTTT. This gives the protein CASRPAQGSTGELFF.